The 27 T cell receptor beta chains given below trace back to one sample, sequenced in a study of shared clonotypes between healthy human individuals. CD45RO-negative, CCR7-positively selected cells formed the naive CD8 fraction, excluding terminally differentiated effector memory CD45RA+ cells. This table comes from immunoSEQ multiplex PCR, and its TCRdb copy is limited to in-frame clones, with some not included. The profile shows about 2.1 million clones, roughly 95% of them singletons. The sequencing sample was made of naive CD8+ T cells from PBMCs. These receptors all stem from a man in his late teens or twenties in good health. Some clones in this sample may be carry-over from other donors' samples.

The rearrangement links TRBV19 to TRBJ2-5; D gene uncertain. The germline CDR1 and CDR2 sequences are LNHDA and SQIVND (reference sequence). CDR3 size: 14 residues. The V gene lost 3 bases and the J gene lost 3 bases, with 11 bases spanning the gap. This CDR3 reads CASSMGSNEETQYF. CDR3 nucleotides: TGTGCCAGTAGTATGGGAAGTAACGAAGAGACCCAGTACTTC.

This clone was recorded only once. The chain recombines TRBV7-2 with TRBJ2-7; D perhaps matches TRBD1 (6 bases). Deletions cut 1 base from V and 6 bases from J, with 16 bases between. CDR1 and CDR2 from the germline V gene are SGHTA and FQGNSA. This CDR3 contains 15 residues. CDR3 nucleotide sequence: TGTGCCAGCAGCTTAGGCCCCGGGACAATGGGCGAGCAGTACTTC. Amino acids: CASSLGPGTMGEQYF.

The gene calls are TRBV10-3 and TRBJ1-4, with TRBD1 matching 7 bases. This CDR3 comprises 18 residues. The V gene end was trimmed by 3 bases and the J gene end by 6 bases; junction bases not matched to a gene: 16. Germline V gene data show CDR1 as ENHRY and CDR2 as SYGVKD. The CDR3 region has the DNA TGTGCCATCAGTGAACCGAGGGATCCGGGACAGCGCGATGAAAAACTGTTTTTT. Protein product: CAISEPRDPGQRDEKLFF.

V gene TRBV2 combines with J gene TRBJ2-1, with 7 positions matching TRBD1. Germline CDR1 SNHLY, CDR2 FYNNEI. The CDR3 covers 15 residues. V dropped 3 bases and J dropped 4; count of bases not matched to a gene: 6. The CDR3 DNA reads TGTGCCAGCAGTGACCCACAGGGGCCGTACAATGAGCAGTTCTTC. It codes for CASSDPQGPYNEQFF.

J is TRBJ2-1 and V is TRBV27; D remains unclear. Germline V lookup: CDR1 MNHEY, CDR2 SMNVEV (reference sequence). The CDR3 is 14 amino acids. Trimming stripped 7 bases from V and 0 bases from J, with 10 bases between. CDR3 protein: CASTHGGSYNEQFF. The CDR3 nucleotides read TGTGCCAGCACCCATGGCGGCTCCTACAATGAGCAGTTCTTC.

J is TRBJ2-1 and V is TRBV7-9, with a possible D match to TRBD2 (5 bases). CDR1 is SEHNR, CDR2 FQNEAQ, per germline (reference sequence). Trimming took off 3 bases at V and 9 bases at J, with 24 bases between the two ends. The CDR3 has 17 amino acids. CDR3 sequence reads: CASSLAADPLEVSEQFF. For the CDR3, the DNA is TGTGCCAGCAGCTTGGCGGCAGACCCTCTGGAGGTTAGTGAGCAGTTCTTC.

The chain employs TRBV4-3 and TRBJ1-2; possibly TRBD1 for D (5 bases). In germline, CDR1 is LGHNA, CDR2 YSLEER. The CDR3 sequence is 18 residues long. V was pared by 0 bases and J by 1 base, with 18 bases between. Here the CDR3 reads CASSQDKSRRALNYGYTF. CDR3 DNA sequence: TGCGCCAGCAGCCAAGATAAGAGTCGCAGGGCCCTTAACTATGGCTACACCTTC.

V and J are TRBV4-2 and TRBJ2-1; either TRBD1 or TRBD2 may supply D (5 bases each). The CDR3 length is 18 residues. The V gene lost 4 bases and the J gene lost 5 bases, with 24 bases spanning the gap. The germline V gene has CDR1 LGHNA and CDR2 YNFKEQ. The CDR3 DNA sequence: TGTGCCAGCAGCCTGAACGACCGGGTCCTCCTGGGGGACAATGAGCAGTTCTTC. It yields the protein CASSLNDRVLLGDNEQFF.

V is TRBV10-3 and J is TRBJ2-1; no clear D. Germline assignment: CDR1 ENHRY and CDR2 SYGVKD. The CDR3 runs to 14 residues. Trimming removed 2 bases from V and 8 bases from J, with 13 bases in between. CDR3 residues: CAISEGLTTHEQFF. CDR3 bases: TGTGCCATCAGTGAGGGGCTCACGACCCATGAGCAGTTCTTC.

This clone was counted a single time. Here the CDR3 reads CASSPSGWGLSDTQYF. DNA of the CDR3: TGTGCCAGCAGCCCAAGCGGGTGGGGGCTCTCAGATACGCAGTATTTT. The chain employs TRBV11-2 and TRBJ2-3; D is tentatively TRBD1 or TRBD2 (6 bases each). This CDR3 spans 16 amino acids. CDR1 is SGHAT and CDR2 is FQNNGV in the germline V gene. Trimming stripped 5 bases from V and 4 bases from J, with 19 bases between.

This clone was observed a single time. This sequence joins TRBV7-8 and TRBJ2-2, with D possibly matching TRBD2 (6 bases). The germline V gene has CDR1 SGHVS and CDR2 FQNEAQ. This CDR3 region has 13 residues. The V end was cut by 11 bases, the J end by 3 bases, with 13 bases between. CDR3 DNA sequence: TGTGCCTTTGTGGCGGGGTACACCGGGGAGCTGTTTTTT. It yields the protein CAFVAGYTGELFF.

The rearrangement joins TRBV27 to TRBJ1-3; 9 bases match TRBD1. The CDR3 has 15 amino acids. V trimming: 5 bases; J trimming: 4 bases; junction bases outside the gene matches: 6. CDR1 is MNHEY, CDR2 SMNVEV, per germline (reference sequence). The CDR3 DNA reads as TGTGCCAGCAGTATCCGGGACAGGGTAGGAAACACCATATATTTT. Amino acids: CASSIRDRVGNTIYF.

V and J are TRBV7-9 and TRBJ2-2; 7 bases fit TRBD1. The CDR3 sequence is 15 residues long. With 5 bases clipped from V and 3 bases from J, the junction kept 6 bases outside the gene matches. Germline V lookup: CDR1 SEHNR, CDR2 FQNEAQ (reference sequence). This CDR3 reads CASSGTGQHTGELFF. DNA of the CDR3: TGTGCCAGCAGCGGAACGGGACAGCACACCGGGGAGCTGTTTTTT.

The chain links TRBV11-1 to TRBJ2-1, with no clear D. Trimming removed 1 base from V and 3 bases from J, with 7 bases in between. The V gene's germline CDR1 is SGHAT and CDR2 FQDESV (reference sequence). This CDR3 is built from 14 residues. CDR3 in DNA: TGTGCCAGCAGCTTAGGGGCACACTACAATGAGCAGTTCTTC. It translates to CASSLGAHYNEQFF.

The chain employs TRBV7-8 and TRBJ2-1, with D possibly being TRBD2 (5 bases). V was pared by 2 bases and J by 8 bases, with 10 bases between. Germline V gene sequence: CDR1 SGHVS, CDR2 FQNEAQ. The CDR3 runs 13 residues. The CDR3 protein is CASSLLIGDEQFF. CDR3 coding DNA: TGTGCCAGCAGCTTACTAATCGGGGATGAGCAGTTCTTC.

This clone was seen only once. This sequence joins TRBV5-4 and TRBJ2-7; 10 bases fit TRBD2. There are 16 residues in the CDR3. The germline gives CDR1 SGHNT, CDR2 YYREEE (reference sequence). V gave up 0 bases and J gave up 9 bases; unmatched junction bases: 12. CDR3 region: CASSLDNGLAGVGQYF. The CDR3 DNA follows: TGTGCCAGCAGCTTGGATAACGGCCTAGCGGGAGTCGGGCAGTACTTC.

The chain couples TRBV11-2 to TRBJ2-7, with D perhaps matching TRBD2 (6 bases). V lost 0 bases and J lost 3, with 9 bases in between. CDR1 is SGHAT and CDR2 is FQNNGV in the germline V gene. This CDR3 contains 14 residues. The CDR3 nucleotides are TGTGCCAGCAGCTTAGATTGGCGGGGCTACGAGCAGTACTTC. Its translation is CASSLDWRGYEQYF.

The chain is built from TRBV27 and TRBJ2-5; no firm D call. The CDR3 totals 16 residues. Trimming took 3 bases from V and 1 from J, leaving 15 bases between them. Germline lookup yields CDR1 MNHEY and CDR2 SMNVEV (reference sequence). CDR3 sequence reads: CASSFRLAESQETQYF. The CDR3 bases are TGTGCCAGCAGTTTTAGATTGGCGGAGAGCCAAGAGACCCAGTACTTC.

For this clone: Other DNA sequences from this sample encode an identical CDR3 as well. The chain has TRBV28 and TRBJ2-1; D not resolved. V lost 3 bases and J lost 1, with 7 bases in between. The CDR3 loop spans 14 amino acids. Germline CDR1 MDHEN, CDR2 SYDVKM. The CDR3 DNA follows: TGTGCCAGCAGTTTTTCGTCATCCTACAATGAGCAGTTCTTC. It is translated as CASSFSSSYNEQFF.

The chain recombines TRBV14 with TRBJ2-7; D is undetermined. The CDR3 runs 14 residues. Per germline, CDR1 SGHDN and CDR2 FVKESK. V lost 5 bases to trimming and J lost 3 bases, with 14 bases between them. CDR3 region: CASSVHGVRYEQYF. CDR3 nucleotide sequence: TGTGCCAGCAGCGTCCATGGGGTCCGCTACGAGCAGTACTTC.

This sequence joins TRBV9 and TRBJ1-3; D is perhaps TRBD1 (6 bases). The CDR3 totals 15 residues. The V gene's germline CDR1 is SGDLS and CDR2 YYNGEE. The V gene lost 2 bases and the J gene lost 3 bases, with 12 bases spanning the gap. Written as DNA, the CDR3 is TGTGCCAGCAGCGTCCACAGGGATAGTGGAAACACCATATATTTT. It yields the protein CASSVHRDSGNTIYF.

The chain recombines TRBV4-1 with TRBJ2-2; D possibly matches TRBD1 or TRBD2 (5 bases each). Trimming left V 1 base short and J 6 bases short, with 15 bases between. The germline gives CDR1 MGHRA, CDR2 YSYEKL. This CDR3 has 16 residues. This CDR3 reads CASSQAGRSSPGELFF. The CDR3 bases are TGCGCCAGCAGCCAAGCGGGACGGAGCTCCCCCGGGGAGCTGTTTTTT.

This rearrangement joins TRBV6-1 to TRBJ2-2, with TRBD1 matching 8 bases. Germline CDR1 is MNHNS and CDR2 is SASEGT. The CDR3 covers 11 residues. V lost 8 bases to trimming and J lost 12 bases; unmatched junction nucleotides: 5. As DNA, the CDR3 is TGTGCCAGCGTTGGACAGGGCCAGCTGTTTTTT. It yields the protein CASVGQGQLFF.

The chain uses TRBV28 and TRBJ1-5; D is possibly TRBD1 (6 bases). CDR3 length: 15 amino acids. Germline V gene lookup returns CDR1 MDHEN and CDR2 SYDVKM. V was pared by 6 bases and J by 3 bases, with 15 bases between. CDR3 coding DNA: TGTGCCAGCAGCAACGTGAGGGGGACCAATCAGCCCCAGCATTTT. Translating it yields CASSNVRGTNQPQHF. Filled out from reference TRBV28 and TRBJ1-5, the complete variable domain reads DVKVTQSSRYLVKRTGEKVFLECVQDMDHENMFWYRQDPGLGLRLIYFSYDVKMKEKGDIPEGYSVSREKKERFSLILESASTNQTSMYLCASSNVRGTNQPQHFGDGTRLSIL.

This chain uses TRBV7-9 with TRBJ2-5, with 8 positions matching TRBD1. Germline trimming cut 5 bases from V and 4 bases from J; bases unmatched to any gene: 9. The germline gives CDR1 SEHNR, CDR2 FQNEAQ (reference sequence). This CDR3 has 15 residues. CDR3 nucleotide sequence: TGTGCCAGCAGCCTAAGACAGGGGATGTCAGAGACCCAGTACTTC. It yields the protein CASSLRQGMSETQYF.

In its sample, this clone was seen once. CDR3 nucleotides: TGTGCCAGCAGCGGTAGCGGGAGAAGGAGTCATGAGCAGTTCTTC. This translates into CASSGSGRRSHEQFF. This sequence joins TRBV9 and TRBJ2-1; 9 nucleotides agree with TRBD2. Germline V gene data show CDR1 as SGDLS and CDR2 as YYNGEE. The CDR3 is made up of 15 amino acids. Trimming at V came to 3 bases and at J to 8 bases, leaving 9 bases not matched to a gene. The full variable domain, with the rest looked up from reference TRBV9 and TRBJ2-1, is DSGVTQTPKHLITATGQRVTLRCSPRSGDLSVYWYQQSLDQGLQFLIQYYNGEERAKGNILERFSAQQFPDLHSELNLSSLELGDSALYFCASSGSGRRSHEQFFGPGTRLTVL.

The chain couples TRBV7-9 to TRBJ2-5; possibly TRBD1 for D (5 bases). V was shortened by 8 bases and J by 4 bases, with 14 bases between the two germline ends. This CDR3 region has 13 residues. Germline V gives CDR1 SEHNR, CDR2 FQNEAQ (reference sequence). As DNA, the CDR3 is TGTGCCAGCGCCCGCCAGGGAAGAGAGACCCAGTACTTC. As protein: CASARQGRETQYF.